This T cell receptor (beta chain) was sequenced for a study of T-cell reconstitution after alpha-beta-depleted transplantation in children. A TCRbeta library incorporating unique molecular identifiers was prepared. TCRdb re-analysed the PCR reads in MiXCR, keeping a single row per CDR3 protein. Of some 590,000 distinct CDR3 sequences listed, 10% to 13% are singletons. Specimen: PBMCs from the stem cell graft donor, collected from the stem cell graft. The sequence was collected from a human donor who donated a stem cell graft to a child with acute myeloid leukemia.

DNA for the CDR3: TGCAGTGCGAGATCCCCGTTACAGGGGGTTGGATCCTACGAGCAGTACTTC. Translated: CSARSPLQGVGSYEQYF. The gene calls are TRBV20-1 and TRBJ2-7; TRBD1 aligns across 8 bases. The length of the CDR3 is 17 residues. V was pared by 6 bases and J by 1 base, with 17 bases of the junction left unmatched. In germline, CDR1 is DFQATT, CDR2 SNEGSKA (reference sequence).